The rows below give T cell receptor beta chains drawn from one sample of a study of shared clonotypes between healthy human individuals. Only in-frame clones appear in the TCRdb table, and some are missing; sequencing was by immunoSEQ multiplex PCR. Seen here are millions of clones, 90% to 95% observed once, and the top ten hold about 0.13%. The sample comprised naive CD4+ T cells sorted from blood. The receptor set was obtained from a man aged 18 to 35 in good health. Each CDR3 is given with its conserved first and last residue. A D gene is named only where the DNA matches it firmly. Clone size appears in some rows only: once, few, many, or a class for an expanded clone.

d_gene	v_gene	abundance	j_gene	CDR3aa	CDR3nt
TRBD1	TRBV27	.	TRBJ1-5	CASRRAGQGFFGNQPQHF	TGTGCCAGCAGGAGGGCGGGACAGGGGTTCTTCGGCAATCAGCCCCAGCATTTT
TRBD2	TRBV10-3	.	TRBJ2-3	CAIRPGLAVTDTQYF	TGTGCCATCAGGCCGGGACTAGCGGTCACAGATACGCAGTATTTT
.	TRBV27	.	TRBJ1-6	CASSLSSGTVNSPLHF	TGTGCCAGCAGTTTATCGTCGGGGACTGTTAATTCACCCCTCCACTTT
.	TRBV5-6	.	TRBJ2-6	CASSLEPTGANVLTF	TGTGCCAGCAGCTTGGAGCCGACTGGGGCCAACGTCCTGACTTTC
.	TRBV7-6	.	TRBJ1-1	CASSLVSGNGMNTEAFF	TGTGCCAGCAGCTTAGTTTCCGGGAATGGGATGAACACTGAAGCTTTCTTT
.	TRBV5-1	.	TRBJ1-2	CASSLQGLQYGYTF	TGCGCCAGCAGCTTACAGGGATTGCAGTATGGCTACACCTTC
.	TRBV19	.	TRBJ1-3	CASSTLDRFTGNTIYF	TGTGCCAGTAGTACCCTCGACAGATTCACTGGAAACACCATATATTTT
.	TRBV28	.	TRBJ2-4	CASSLFGPAGAKNIQYF	TGTGCCAGCAGTTTATTCGGACCCGCCGGGGCCAAAAACATTCAGTACTTC
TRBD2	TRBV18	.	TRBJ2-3	CASSPVRGGLTDTQYF	TGTGCCAGCTCACCAGTGCGGGGGGGCCTCACAGATACGCAGTATTTT
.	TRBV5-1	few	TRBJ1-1	CASSLAGGNTEAFF	TGCGCCAGCAGCTTGGCCGGAGGGAACACTGAAGCTTTCTTT
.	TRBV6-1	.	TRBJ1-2	CASSDADGSNYGYTF	TGTGCCAGCAGTGACGCGGACGGTTCTAACTATGGCTACACCTTC
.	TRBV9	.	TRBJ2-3	CASSVDLAIDTQYF	TGTGCCAGCAGCGTAGACCTAGCGATAGATACGCAGTATTTT
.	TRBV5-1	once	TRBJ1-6	CASSLGFGRNNSPLHF	TGCGCCAGCAGCTTGGGGTTTGGAAGGAATAATTCACCCCTCCACTTT
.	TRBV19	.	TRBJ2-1	CASGALSWNEQFF	TGTGCCAGTGGGGCGCTTAGTTGGAATGAGCAGTTCTTC
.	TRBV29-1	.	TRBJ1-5	CSVEDPGQPQHF	TGCAGCGTTGAAGACCCGGGTCAGCCCCAGCATTTT
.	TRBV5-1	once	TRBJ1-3	CASSFNGVDGNTIYF	TGCGCCAGCAGCTTCAATGGCGTAGATGGAAACACCATATATTTT
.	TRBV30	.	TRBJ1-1	CAWTTEGGGSFF	TGTGCCTGGACCACGGAGGGGGGCGGATCTTTCTTT
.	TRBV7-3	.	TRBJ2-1	CASSLGLTYNEQFF	TGTGCCAGCAGCTTAGGGCTGACGTACAATGAGCAGTTCTTC
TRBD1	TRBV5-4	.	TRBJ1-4	CASSSQGAPEKLFF	TGTGCCAGCAGCTCACAGGGGGCCCCTGAAAAACTGTTTTTT
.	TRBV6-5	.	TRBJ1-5	CASSAVLSEGQPQHF	TGTGCCAGCAGTGCCGTCTTATCTGAGGGTCAGCCCCAGCATTTT
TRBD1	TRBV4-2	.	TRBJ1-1	CASSQEVGTAKPGAEAFF	TGTGCCAGCAGCCAAGAGGTTGGGACAGCGAAGCCGGGCGCTGAAGCTTTCTTT
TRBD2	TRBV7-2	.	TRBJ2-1	CASSLRLAGGSYNEQFF	TGTGCCAGCAGCTTGCGACTAGCGGGAGGTTCCTACAATGAGCAGTTCTTC
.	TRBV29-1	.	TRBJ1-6	CSPPESPLHF	TGCAGCCCCCCGGAGTCACCCCTCCACTTT
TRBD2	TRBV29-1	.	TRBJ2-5	CSARGEETQYF	TGCAGCGCCCGGGGGGAGGAGACCCAGTACTTC
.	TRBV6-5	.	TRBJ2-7	CASFASGVYEQYF	TGTGCCAGCTTCGCCTCTGGTGTCTACGAGCAGTACTTC
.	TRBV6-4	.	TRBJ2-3	CASSDSRRTDTQYF	TGTGCCAGCAGTGACTCAAGGCGAACAGATACGCAGTATTTT
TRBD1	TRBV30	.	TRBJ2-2	CAWRVTGGFTGELFF	TGTGCCTGGAGGGTGACAGGGGGATTTACCGGGGAGCTGTTTTTT
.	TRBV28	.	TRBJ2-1	CASRSRLEQFF	TGTGCCAGCAGGTCCCGCCTGGAGCAGTTCTTC
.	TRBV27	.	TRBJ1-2	CASSFRGNYGYTF	TGTGCCAGCAGTTTTCGGGGGAACTATGGCTACACCTTC
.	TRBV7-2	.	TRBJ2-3	CASNPYGTDGDTQYF	TGTGCCAGCAACCCATATGGGACTGATGGGGATACGCAGTATTTT
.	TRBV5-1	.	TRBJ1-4	CASSLRTAGEKLFF	TGCGCCAGCAGCCTAAGGACGGCGGGTGAAAAACTGTTTTTT
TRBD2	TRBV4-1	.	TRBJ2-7	CASSPPRREGSYEQYF	TGCGCCAGCAGCCCCCCACGCCGGGAGGGTAGTTACGAGCAGTACTTC
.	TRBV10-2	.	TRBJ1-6	CASSESRGYNSPLHF	TGCGCCAGCAGTGAGTCAAGGGGTTATAATTCACCCCTCCACTTT
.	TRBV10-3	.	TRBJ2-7	CAITNSGYEQYF	TGTGCCATCACCAACAGTGGCTACGAGCAGTACTTC
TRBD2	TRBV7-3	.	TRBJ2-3	CASSFTGGEPDTQYF	TGTGCCAGCAGCTTTACGGGGGGTGAACCAGATACGCAGTATTTT
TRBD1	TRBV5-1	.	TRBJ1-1	CASSLEGQGATEAFF	TGCGCCAGCAGCTTGGAGGGGCAGGGGGCCACTGAAGCTTTCTTT
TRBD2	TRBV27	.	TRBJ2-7	CASSLWVSGSRNEQYF	TGTGCCAGCAGTTTATGGGTCAGCGGGAGTAGAAACGAGCAGTACTTC
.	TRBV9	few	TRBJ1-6	CASSPQGPGNSPLHF	TGTGCCAGCAGCCCTCAAGGCCCGGGGAATTCACCCCTCCACTTT
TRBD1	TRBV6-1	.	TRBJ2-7	CATRTGGDEQYF	TGTGCCACCCGGACAGGGGGGGACGAGCAGTACTTC
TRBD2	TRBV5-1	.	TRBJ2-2	CATGGLTGELFF	TGCGCCACCGGGGGGTTAACCGGGGAGCTGTTTTTT
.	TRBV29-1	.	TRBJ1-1	CSYDRTNTEAFF	TGCAGCTATGACAGGACGAACACTGAAGCTTTCTTT
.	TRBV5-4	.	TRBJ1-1	CASSLAGAGNTEAFF	TGTGCCAGCAGCTTGGCCGGGGCGGGGAACACTGAAGCTTTCTTT
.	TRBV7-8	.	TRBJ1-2	CASRPTVGGYTF	TGTGCCAGCAGACCGACAGTCGGGGGCTACACCTTC
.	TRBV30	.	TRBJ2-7	CAWSSAVWIVEQYF	TGTGCCTGGAGCTCAGCGGTTTGGATCGTCGAGCAGTACTTC
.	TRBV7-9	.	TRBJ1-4	CASSSDSGTNEKLFF	TGTGCCAGCAGCTCGGACAGTGGAACTAATGAAAAACTGTTTTTT
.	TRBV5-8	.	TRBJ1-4	CASSSGVKNEKLFF	TGTGCCAGCAGCTCGGGGGTTAAGAATGAAAAACTGTTTTTT
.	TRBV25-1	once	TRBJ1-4	CASSSTGGLYEKLFF	TGTGCCAGCAGCTCGACTGGCGGGTTGTACGAAAAACTGTTTTTT
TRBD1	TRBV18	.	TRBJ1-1	CASSPGTGVNTEAFF	TGTGCCAGCTCACCAGGGACAGGCGTGAACACTGAAGCTTTCTTT
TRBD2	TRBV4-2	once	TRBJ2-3	CASSHVPGLAGALTDTQYF	TGTGCCAGCAGCCATGTTCCGGGACTAGCGGGGGCCCTCACAGATACGCAGTATTTT
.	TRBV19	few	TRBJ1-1	CASSPPMTANTEAFF	TGTGCCAGTAGTCCTCCTATGACAGCGAACACTGAAGCTTTCTTT
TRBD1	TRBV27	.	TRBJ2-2	CASSRGFGELFF	TGTGCCAGCAGCAGGGGGTTCGGGGAGCTGTTTTTT
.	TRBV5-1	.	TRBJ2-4	CASSPGSQGNIQYF	TGCGCCAGCAGTCCGGGGAGCCAGGGGAACATTCAGTACTTC
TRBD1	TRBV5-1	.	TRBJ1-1	CASSFGPGGNTEAFF	TGCGCCAGCAGCTTTGGCCCAGGGGGAAACACTGAAGCTTTCTTT
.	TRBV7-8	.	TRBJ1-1	CASSRGPPLEAFF	TGTGCCAGCAGCAGGGGACCGCCACTTGAAGCTTTCTTT